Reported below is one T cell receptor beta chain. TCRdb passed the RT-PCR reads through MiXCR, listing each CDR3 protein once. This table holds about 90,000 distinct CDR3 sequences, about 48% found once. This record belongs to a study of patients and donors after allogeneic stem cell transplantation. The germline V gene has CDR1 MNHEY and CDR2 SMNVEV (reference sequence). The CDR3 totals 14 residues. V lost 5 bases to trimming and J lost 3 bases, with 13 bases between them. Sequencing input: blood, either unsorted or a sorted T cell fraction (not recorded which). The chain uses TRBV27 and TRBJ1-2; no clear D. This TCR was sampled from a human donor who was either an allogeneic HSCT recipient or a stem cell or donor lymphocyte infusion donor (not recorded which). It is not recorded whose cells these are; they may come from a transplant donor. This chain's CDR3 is CASSPHWGYYGYTF. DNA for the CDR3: TGTGCCAGCAGTCCACATTGGGGATACTATGGCTACACCTTC.